This T cell receptor (beta chain) emerged from a study of blood T cell repertoires in COVID-19. Per germline, CDR1 MDHEN and CDR2 SYDVKM. The CDR3 spans 14 residues. After removal of 8 bases from V and 0 bases from J, the junction contained 7 bases not matched to a gene. As handled by the study authors: Reference gene primer amplification yielded estimated nucleated cell counts. Repertoires were generated with immunoSEQ multiplex PCR, while TCRdb's copy carries only in-frame clones and drops some. Clone size and V and J calls were adopted from that table, with D and trimming inferred from the DNA. The sample has about 210,000 clones; about 81% are singletons.

The rearrangement joins TRBV28 to TRBJ2-7, with TRBD2 matching over 7 bases. The sequence derives from a woman in her 70s with COVID-19, enrolled during active disease. The specimen was peripheral blood. CDR3 DNA: TGTGCCAGCGGAGTGACTAGCCGCTCCTACGAGCAGTACTTC. Translated: CASGVTSRSYEQYF.